This TCR beta chain was identified in a study of cytomegalovirus exposure and HLA in healthy donors. From germline, CDR1 is SGHRS and CDR2 YFSETQ. The trim removed 4 bases at V and 9 bases at J, leaving 9 bases unmatched. The CDR3 loop spans 16 amino acids. The PCR made use of 60 Vbeta and 13 Jbeta primers. The assay was immunoSEQ multiplex PCR, and TCRdb's table has in-frame clones only and misses some. The sample has more than 95,000 clones; roughly 80% are singletons. Source material: PBMCs. The receptor's source is a man aged 18 to 29 in good health and CMV-seropositive. The V gene is TRBV5-1, the J gene TRBJ2-1; 14 positions agree with TRBD2. The CDR3, as DNA: TGCGCCAGCAGCCCCCAGGGACTAGCGGGAGAAACTGAGCAGTTCTTC. It is translated as CASSPQGLAGETEQFF.